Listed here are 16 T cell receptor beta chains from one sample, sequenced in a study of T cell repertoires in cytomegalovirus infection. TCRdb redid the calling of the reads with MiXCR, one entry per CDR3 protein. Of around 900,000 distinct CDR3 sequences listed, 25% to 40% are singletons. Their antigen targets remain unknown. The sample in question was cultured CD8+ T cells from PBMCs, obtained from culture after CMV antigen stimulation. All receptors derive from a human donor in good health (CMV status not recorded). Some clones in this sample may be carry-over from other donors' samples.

Here the CDR3 reads CASGSQGTGSPDTQYF. CDR3 bases: TGTGCTAGTGGGTCACAGGGGACGGGGTCCCCAGATACGCAGTATTTT. The chain joins TRBV12-5 to TRBJ2-3; TRBD1 agrees at 7 bases. After removal of 6 bases from V and 4 bases from J, the junction contained 13 bases not matched to a gene. Germline V gene lookup returns CDR1 LGHNT and CDR2 FRNRAP. CDR3 length equals 16 residues.

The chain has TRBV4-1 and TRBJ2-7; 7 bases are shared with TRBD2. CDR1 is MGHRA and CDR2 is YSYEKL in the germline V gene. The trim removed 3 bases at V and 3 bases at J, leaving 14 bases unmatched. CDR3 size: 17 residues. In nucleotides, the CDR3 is TGCGCCAGCAGCCAGCGGACTTGGGGACTACACTTCTACGAGCAGTACTTC. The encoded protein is CASSQRTWGLHFYEQYF.

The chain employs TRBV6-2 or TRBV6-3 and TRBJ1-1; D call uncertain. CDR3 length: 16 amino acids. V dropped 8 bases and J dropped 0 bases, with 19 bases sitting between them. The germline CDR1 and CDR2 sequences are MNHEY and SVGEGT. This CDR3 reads CASGRGWGGLNTEAFF. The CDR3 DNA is TGTGCCAGCGGCCGAGGGTGGGGAGGGCTGAACACTGAAGCTTTCTTT.

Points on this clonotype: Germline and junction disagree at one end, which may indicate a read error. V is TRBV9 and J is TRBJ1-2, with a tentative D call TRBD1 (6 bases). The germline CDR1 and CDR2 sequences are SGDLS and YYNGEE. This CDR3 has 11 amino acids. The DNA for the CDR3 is TGTACCAGCAGCCCCAAGATTGGGGACATCTTC. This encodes CTSSPKIGDIF.

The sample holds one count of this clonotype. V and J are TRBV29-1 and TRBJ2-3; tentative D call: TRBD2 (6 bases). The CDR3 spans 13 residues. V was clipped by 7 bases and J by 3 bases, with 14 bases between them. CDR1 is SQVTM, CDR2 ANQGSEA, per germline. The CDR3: CSARGGDTDTQYF. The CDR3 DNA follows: TGCAGCGCCCGAGGAGGGGATACAGATACGCAGTATTTT.

The CDR3 DNA sequence: TGTGCCACCAGCAGGGACAGGGGCCTGTTAGAGACCCAGTACTTC. It encodes CATSRDRGLLETQYF. This rearrangement joins TRBV15 to TRBJ2-5; 9 bases align to TRBD1. With V trimmed by 3 bases and J by 4 bases, 6 bases remained unmatched. Germline values: CDR1 LNHNV, CDR2 YYDKDF (reference sequence). The CDR3 contains 15 residues.

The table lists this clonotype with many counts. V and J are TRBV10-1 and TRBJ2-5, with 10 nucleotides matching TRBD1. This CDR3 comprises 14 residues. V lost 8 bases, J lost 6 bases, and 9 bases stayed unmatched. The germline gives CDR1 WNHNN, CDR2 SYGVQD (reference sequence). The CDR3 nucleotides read TGCGCCAGCTCGGGACAGGGGTCCGTTCAGACCCAGTACTTC. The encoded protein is CASSGQGSVQTQYF.

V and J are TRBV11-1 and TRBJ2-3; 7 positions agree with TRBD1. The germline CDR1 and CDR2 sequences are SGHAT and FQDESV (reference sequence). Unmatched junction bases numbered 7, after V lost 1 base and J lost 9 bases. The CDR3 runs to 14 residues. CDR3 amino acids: CASSLEGTVETQYF. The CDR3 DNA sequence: TGTGCCAGCAGCTTAGAGGGGACAGTTGAGACGCAGTATTTT.

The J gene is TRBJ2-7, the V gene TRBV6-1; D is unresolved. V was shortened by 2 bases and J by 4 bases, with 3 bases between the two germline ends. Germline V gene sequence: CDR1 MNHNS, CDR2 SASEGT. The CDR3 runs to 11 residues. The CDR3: CASSEFYEQYF. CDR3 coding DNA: TGTGCCAGCAGTGAATTTTACGAGCAGTACTTC.

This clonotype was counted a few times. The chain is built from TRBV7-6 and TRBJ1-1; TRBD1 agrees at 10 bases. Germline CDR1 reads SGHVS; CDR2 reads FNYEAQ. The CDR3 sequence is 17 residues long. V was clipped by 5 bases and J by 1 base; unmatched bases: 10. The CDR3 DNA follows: TGTGCCAGCAGCCCATCACCGGGACAGGGGCCGAACACTGAAGCTTTCTTT. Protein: CASSPSPGQGPNTEAFF. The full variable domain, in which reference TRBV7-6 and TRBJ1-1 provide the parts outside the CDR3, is GAGVSQSPRYKVTKRGQDVALRCDPISGHVSLYWYRQALGQGPEFLTYFNYEAQQDKSGLPNDRFSAERPEGSISTLTIQRTEQRDSAMYRCASSPSPGQGPNTEAFFGQGTRLTVV.

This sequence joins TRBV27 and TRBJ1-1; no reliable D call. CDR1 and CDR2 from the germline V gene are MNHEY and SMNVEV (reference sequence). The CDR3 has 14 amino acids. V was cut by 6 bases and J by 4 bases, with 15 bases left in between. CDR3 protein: CASSSRPLGTEAFF. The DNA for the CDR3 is TGTGCCAGCAGCTCCCGACCCCTTGGCACTGAAGCTTTCTTT.

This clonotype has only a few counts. The CDR3, as DNA: TGCGCCAGCAGCTCGCCGGGACAGTCAACTGAGCAGTTCTTC. It yields the protein CASSSPGQSTEQFF. The rearrangement links TRBV5-1 to TRBJ2-1, with 7 bases fitting TRBD1. Germline V CDR1 and CDR2: SGHRS, YFSETQ. The junction had 9 bases not matched to a gene; V was cut back by 3 bases and J by 9 bases. This CDR3 has 14 amino acids. Full variable domain (missing parts from reference TRBV5-1 and TRBJ2-1): KAGVTQTPRYLIKTRGQQVTLSCSPISGHRSVSWYQQTPGQGLQFLFEYFSETQRNKGNFPGRFSGRQFSNSRSEMNVSTLELGDSALYLCASSSPGQSTEQFFGPGTRLTVL.

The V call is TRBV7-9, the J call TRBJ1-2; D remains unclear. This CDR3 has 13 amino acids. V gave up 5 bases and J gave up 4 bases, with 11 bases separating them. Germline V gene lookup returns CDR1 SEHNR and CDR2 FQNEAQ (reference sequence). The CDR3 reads CASSQTVLYGYTF. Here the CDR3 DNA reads TGTGCCAGCAGCCAAACAGTTCTCTATGGCTACACCTTC.

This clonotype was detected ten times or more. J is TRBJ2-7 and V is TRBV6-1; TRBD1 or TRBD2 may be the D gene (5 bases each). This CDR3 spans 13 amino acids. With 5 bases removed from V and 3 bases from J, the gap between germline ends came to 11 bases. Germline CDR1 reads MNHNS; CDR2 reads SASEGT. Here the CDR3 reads CASSLGTNYEQYF. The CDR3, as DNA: TGTGCCAGCAGTTTGGGGACGAACTACGAGCAGTACTTC.

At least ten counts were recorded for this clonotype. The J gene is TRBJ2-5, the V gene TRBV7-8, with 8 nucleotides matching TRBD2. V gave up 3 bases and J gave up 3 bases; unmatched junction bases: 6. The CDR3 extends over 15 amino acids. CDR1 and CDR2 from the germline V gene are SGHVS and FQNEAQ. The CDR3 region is CASSFLNSGEETQYF. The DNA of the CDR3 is TGTGCCAGCAGCTTTCTGAATAGCGGGGAAGAGACCCAGTACTTC.

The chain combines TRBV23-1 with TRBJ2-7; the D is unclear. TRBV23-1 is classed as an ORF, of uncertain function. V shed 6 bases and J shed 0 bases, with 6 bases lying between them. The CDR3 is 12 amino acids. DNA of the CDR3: TGCGCCAGCAGAGGCTGCTCCTACGAGCAGTACGTC. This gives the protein CASRGCSYEQYV.